The entry below gives a single TCR beta chain sequence along with its context. The antigen it binds to is not known. Base qualities were left out, and no much larger clone turns up one base away. The immunoSEQ Assay, a bias-controlled multiplex PCR, was used to amplify TCRbeta CDR3 regions from genomic DNA. For the original study's pipeline: The number of nucleated cells in each sample was estimated from the amplification of reference gene primers within the assay. To quantify the absolute abundance of each unique TCRbeta CDR3 rearrangement, sequence reads were collapsed and filtered. For each sample, productive Simpson clonality was calculated as the square root of Simpson's diversity index over productive rearrangements. What TCRdb holds here is the immuneACCESS table cut down to in-frame rearrangements. Part of the clones is not present; checked against another copy, under half of the missing clones reflect an unresolved V gene, and the others are unexplained. Clonal size and the V and J genes are those of that table, whereas D and trimming came from the DNA. Counted in this sample were a few hundred thousand clones; approximately 89% of them appeared once. The ten most abundant clones make up less than 3.5% of the sample.

This record comes from a study of blood T cell repertoires in COVID-19 (dated by TCRdb to about 2020). In terms of the full investigation: Samples covering the acute and convalescent phases of COVID-19 were provided by collaborators in the United States, Italy and Spain. Samples were obtained from the ongoing ImmuneRACE study (first 160 participants) and from 1,254 subjects provided by 6 global collaborators. Where HLA class I and class II types were available, the types were taken from metadata supplied by the sample provider, not from assay-based typing. The repertoires were made available in a free public database intended to serve as a resource for research on the immune response to SARS-CoV-2. The prospective study material was composed of cDNA or gDNA derived from T cells, B-cell-depleted T cells, or PBMCs. Deeply sampled blood TCRbeta repertoires from subjects exposed to, actively infected with, or recovered from COVID-19 were included in the dataset. A de-identified subject ID, COVID-19 status, age in years and sex were almost always included in the sample metadata. What the study reported, not specific to this receptor: The quantity of clinical and demographic metadata differed by source and by participant and was supplied without curation.

V is clipped by 5 bases and J by 4 bases, and the sequence between their germline boundaries is 14 bases long. CDR1 SGHTA and CDR2 FQGNSA were looked up in the germline V gene. Measured from the cysteine to the phenylalanine, the CDR3 is 14 residues long. Solely the CDR3 DNA is kept, with 42 bases framed from the first base. Participants in the prospective study were enrolled through a virtual design, were aged about 18 to 90 years, and lived in approximately 25 United States geographic areas. Cohort assignment in the prospective study relied on participant-reported clinical history from a screening survey and a study questionnaire. Exposed participants had been in contact, within 2 weeks of entering the study, with a person who had a PCR-confirmed or clinician-diagnosed case of COVID-19. Mobile phlebotomists in the prospective study collected whole blood, serum and a nasopharyngeal or oropharyngeal swab from every participant. Prospective study participants could optionally give additional blood draws and questionnaires over a 2-month period. Blood samples from the prospective study were shipped frozen or at room temperature prior to DNA extraction.

Sequencing input: PBMCs or T cells enriched from blood (not recorded which). The receptor was derived from a woman aged 50 to 60 who had been exposed to COVID-19. The sequence joins TRBV7-2 to TRBJ1-2; the D gene is possibly TRBD1, with 6 bases matching. The nucleotide sequence reads as follows: TGTGCCAGCAGCCACGGACAGCTCCGCTATGGCTACACCTTC. Its translation reads: CASSHGQLRYGYTF.